This T cell receptor beta chain derives from a study of blood T cell repertoires in COVID-19. Study-wide background: In each case, the material was cDNA or gDNA derived from T cells, B-cell-depleted T cells, or PBMCs.

Participants, 18 to 89 years old, spanned about 26 US areas. Cohort allocation depended upon clinical history that participants reported. Recovery among Cohort 3 donors was established by two negative PCRs, clearance, or symptom resolution. The CDR3 has 15 amino acids. CDR1 and CDR2 from the germline V gene are MNHEY and SVGEGT. Trimming shortened V by 2 bases and J by 2 bases, and 10 bases separated the two germline ends. Here immunoSEQ multiplex PCR was the method, and the copy in TCRdb shows in-frame clones only, minus some. The sample has about 180,000 clones, roughly 82% seen once; the top ten hold around 8.6%. This clone has just one count.

The sample comprised PBMCs or T cells enriched from blood (not recorded which). The chain is built from TRBV6-2 or TRBV6-3 and TRBJ1-5; D is possibly TRBD1 (6 bases). The origin of this receptor is a woman aged 25 to 39 who had recovered from COVID-19. DNA of the CDR3: TGTGCCAGCAGTTACGGACAGAGGGGCAATCAGCCCCAGCATTTT. This codes for CASSYGQRGNQPQHF.